The 5 T cell receptor beta chains given below trace back to one sample, sequenced in a study of monozygotic twins with cystic fibrosis. Data came from immunoSEQ multiplex PCR; TCRdb stores just in-frame clones and leaves some out. The sample includes roughly 32,000 clones, nearly 98% seen only once; the top ten take 0.17%. The sample taken for sequencing was blood. The receptors were sampled from a girl aged 2-10 years with cystic fibrosis.

This clone was recorded once. The rearrangement links TRBV4-2 to TRBJ1-4, with TRBD1 matching over 10 bases. Looked up from germline, CDR1 is LGHNA and CDR2 is YNFKEQ. The CDR3 sequence is 19 residues long. Losses at the gene ends were 0 bases for V and 5 bases for J; bases not matched to a gene: 12. For the CDR3, the DNA is TGTGCCAGCAGCCAAGATGCCCGGGACAGGGGCACGGGAAATGAAAAACTGTTTTTT. Its protein is CASSQDARDRGTGNEKLFF.

The chain recombines TRBV9 with TRBJ2-7, with D unclear. CDR1 is SGDLS and CDR2 is YYNGEE in the germline V gene. Between the trimmed V and J ends, which lost 0 bases and 3 bases, there was a span of 7 bases. The CDR3 totals 13 residues. The CDR3 protein is CASSVDPDYEQYF. CDR3 coding DNA: TGTGCCAGCAGCGTAGATCCAGACTACGAGCAGTACTTC.

The gene calls are TRBV18 and TRBJ2-7, with 8 bases that match TRBD1. Trimming at V came to 4 bases and at J to 0 bases, leaving 2 bases not matched to a gene. This CDR3 has 14 amino acids. Germline CDR1 is KGHSH and CDR2 is LQKENI. For the CDR3, the DNA is TGTGCCAGCTCACTAGGGACAGGCTCCTACGAGCAGTACTTC. This sequence encodes CASSLGTGSYEQYF.

The gene calls are TRBV15 and TRBJ1-5; 11 bases map to TRBD1. Germline assignment: CDR1 LNHNV and CDR2 YYDKDF (reference sequence). The CDR3 has 18 residues. J was trimmed by 7 bases and V by 0 bases; bases with no gene match: 11. CDR3 bases: TGTGCCACCAGCAGAGATTCCGGATGGACAGGGGGCAGACAGCCCCAGCATTTT. This gives the protein CATSRDSGWTGGRQPQHF. The full variable domain, with the rest looked up from reference TRBV15 and TRBJ1-5, is DAMVIQNPRYQVTQFGKPVTLSCSQTLNHNVMYWYQQKSSQAPKLLFHYYDKDFNNEADTPDNFQSRRPNTSFCFLDIRSPGLGDTAMYLCATSRDSGWTGGRQPQHFGDGTRLSIL.

This sequence joins TRBV9 and TRBJ1-1; D not certain. CDR1 is SGDLS, CDR2 YYNGEE, per germline. Trimming left V 0 bases short and J 8 bases short, with 11 bases between. The CDR3 is 13 amino acids. The DNA for the CDR3 is TGTGCCAGCAGCGTAGACGGAGGCCAAGAAGCTTTCTTT. Amino acid sequence: CASSVDGGQEAFF.